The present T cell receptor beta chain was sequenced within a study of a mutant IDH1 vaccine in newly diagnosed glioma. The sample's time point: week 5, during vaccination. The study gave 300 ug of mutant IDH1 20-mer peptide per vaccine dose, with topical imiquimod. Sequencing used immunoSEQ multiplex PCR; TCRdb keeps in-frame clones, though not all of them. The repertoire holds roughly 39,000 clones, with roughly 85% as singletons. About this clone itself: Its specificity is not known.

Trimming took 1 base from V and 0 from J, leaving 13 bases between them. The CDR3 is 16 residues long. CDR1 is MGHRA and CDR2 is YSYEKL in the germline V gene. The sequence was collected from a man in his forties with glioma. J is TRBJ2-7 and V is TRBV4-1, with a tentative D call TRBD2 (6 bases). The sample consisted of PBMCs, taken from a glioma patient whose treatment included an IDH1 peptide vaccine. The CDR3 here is CASSQAASALSYEQYF. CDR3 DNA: TGCGCCAGCAGCCAAGCGGCTAGCGCCCTCTCCTACGAGCAGTACTTC.